This T cell receptor beta chain emerged from a study of shared clonotypes between healthy human individuals. Study-wide results and caveats: Naive subsets, compared against memory subsets, generally had larger estimated richness values. The study's rarefaction showed incomplete sorted-subset sequencing despite large depth.

Methods used by the authors: Filtering differed since immunoSEQ provided only junctions, with no quality scores. Profiling relied on immunoSEQ multiplex PCR, and the TCRdb table lists in-frame clones only, not all of them. From that table come the V and J calls and clone size; the DNA was used to work out D and trimming. The sample lists about 2.1 million clones, 85% to 95% occurring once. The length of the CDR3 is 16 residues. Trimming cost V 7 bases and J 3 bases, with 24 bases left between them. Germline V gives CDR1 SQVTM, CDR2 ANQGSEA. Naive CD8 cells were CD45RO-negative, positively selected for CCR7, excluding terminally differentiated effector memory CD45RA+ cells. On this clone: Its antigen is unidentified.

Material for sequencing was naive CD8+ T cells from PBMCs. The clonotype originates from a man between 18 and 29 years old in good health. Some clones in this sample may be carry-over from other donors' samples. The chain has TRBV29-1 and TRBJ1-1; unclear D gene. The CDR3 region is CSARNPLGWLDTEAFF. The CDR3 DNA is TGCAGCGCCCGAAATCCCTTGGGGTGGCTGGACACTGAAGCTTTCTTT.